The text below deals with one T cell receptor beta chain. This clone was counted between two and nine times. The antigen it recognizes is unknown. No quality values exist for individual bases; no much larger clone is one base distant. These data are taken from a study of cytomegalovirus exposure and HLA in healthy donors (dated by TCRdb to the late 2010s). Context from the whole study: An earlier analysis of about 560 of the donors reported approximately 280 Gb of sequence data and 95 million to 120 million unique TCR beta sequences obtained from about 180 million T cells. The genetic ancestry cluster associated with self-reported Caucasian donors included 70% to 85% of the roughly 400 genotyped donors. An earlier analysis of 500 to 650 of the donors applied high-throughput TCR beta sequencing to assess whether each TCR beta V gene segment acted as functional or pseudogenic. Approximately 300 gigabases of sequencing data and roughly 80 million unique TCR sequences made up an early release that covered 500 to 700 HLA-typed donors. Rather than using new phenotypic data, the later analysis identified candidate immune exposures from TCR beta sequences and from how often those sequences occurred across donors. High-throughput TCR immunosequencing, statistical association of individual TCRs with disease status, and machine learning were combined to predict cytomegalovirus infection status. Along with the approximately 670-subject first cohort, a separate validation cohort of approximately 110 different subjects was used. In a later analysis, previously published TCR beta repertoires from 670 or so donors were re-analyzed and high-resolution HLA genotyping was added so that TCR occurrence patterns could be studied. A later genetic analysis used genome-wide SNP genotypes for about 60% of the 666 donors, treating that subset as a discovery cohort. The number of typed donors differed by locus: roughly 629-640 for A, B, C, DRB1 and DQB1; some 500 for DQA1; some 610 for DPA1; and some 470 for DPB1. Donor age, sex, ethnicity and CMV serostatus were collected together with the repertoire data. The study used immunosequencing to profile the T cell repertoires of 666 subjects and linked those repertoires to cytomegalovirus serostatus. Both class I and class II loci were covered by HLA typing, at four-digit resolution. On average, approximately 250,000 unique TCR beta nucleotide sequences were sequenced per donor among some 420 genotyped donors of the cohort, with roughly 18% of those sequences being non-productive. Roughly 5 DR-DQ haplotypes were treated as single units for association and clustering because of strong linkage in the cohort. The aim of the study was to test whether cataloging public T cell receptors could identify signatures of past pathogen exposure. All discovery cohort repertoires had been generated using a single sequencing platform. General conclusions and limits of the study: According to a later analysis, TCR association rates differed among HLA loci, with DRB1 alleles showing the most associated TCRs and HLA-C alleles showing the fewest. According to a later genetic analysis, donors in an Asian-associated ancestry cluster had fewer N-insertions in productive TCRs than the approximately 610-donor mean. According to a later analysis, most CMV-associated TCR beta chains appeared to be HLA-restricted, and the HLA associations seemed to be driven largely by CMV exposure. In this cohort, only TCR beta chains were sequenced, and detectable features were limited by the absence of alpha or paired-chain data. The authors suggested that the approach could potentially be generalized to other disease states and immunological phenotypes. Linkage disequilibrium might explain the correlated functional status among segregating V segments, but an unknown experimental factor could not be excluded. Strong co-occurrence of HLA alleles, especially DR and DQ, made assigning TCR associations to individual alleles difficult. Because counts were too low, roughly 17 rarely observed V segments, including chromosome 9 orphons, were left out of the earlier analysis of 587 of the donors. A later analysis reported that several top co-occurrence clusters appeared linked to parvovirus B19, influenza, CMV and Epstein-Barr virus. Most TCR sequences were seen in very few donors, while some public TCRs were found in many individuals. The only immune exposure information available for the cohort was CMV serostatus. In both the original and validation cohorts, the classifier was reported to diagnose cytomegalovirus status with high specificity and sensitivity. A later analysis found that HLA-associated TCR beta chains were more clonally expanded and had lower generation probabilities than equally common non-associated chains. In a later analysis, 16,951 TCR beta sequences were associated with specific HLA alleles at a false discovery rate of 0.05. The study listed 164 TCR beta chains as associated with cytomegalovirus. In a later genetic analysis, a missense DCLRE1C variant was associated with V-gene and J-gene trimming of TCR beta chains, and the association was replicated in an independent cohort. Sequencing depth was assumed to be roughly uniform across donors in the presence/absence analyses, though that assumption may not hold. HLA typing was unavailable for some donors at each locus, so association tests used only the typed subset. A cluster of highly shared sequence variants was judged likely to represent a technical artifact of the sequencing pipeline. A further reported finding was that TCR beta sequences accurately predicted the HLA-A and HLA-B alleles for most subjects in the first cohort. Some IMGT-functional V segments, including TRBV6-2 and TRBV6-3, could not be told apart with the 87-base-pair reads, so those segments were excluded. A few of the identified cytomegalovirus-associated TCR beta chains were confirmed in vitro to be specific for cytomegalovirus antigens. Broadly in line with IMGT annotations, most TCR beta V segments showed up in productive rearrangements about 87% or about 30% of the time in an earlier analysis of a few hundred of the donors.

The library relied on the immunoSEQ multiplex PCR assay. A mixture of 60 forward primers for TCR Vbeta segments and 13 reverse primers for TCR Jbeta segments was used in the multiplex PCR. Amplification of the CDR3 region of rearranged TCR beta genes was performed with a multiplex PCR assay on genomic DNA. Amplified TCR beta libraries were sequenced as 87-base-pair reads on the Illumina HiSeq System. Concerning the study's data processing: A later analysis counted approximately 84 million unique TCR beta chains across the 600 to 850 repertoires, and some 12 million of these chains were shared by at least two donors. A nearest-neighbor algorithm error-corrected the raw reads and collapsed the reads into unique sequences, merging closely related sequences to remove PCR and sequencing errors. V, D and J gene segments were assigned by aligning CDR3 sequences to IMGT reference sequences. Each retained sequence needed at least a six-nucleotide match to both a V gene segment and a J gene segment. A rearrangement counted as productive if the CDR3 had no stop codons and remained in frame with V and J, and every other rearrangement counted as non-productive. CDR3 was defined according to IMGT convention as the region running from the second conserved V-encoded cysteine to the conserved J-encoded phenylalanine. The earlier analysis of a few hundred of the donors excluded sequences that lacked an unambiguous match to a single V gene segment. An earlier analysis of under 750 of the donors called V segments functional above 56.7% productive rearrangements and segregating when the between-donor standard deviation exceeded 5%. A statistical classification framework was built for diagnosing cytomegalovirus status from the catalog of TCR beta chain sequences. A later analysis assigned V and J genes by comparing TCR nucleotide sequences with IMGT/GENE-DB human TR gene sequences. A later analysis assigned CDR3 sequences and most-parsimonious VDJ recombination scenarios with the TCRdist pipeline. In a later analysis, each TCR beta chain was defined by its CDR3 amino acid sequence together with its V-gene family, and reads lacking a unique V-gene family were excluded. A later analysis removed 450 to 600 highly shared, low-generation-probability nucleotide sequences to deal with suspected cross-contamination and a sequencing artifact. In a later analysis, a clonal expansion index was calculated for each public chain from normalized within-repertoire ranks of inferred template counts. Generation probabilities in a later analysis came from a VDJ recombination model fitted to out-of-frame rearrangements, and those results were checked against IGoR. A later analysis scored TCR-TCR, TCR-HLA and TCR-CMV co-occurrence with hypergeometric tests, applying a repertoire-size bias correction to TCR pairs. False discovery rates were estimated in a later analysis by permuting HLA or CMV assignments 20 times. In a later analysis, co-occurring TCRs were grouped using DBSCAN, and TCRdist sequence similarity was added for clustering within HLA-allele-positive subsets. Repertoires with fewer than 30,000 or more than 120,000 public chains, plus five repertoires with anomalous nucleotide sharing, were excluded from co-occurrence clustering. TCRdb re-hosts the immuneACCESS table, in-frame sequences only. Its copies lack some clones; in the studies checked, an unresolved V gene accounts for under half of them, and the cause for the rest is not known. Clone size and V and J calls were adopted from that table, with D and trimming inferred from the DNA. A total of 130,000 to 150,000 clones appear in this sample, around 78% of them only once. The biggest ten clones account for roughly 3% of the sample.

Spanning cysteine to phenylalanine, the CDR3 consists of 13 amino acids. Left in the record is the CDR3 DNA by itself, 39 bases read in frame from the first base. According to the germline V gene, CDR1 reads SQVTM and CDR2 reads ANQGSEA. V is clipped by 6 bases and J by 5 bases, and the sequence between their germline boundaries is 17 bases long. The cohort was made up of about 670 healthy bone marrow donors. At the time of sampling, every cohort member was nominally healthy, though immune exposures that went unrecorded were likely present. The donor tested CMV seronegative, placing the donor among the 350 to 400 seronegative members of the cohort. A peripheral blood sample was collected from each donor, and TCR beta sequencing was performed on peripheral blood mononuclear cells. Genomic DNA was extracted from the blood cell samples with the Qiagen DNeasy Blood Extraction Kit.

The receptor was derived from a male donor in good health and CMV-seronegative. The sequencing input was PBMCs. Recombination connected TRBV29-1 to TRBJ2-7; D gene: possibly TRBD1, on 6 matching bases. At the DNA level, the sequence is TGCAGCGTGAAACGACAGGACCGCCACGAGCAGTACTTC. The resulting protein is CSVKRQDRHEQYF.